This T cell receptor beta chain emerged from a study of blood T cell repertoires in COVID-19. Study-wide context: Both acute and convalescent COVID-19 samples were obtained from the United States, Italy and Spain. From T cells, B-cell-depleted T cells, or PBMCs came the material, which was cDNA or gDNA.

As processed by the authors: Amplified reference gene primers provided the basis for estimating nucleated cell counts. The table came from immunoSEQ multiplex PCR; TCRdb's copy has only in-frame clones and leaves some out. Clone size and V and J calls were adopted from that table, with D and trimming inferred from the DNA. The repertoire holds about 100,000 clones, with around four fifths as singletons. Trimming at V came to 8 bases and at J to 1 base, leaving 9 bases not matched to a gene. The CDR3 covers 15 residues. Germline values: CDR1 MNHNY, CDR2 SVGAGI (reference sequence). Material: peripheral blood. The chain recombines TRBV6-6 with TRBJ2-7; 9 nucleotides align to TRBD1. The receptor was isolated from a woman between 70 and 85 years old with acute or convalescent COVID-19. Here the CDR3 reads CASSEPGQGSYEQYV. CDR3 coding DNA: TGTGCCAGCTCCGAACCGGGACAGGGATCCTACGAGCAGTACGTC.